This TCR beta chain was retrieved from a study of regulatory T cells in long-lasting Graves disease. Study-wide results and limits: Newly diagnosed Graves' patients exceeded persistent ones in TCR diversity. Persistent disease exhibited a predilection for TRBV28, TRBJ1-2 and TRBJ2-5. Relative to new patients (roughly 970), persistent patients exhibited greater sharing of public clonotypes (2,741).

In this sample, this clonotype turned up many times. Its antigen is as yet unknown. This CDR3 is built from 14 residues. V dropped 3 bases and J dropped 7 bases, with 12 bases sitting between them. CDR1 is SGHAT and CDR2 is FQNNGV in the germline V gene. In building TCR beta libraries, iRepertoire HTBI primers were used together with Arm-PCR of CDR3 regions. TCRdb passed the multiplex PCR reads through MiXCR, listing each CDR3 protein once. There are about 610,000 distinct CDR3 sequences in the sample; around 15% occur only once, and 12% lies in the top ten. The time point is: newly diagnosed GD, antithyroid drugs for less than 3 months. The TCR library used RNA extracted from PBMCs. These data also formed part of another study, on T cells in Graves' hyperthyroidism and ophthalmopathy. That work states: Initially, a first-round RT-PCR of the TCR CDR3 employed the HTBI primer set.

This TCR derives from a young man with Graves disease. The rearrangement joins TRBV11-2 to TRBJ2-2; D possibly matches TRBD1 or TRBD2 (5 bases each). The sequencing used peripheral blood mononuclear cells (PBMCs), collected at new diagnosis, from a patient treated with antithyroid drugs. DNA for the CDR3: TGTGCCAGCAGCTTGGGACCCCGCGGCGGGGAGCTGTTTTTT. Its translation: CASSLGPRGGELFF.